This passage covers 24 T cell receptor beta chains from one sample sequenced in a study of blood T cell repertoires in COVID-19 (TCRdb year 2020). The protocol used for the library was the immunoSEQ multiplex PCR assay. TCRdb holds this immuneACCESS table with in-frame rearrangements only. Some clones are missing; in checked studies, unresolved V genes explain under half, and the rest has no known cause. This sample is represented by about 410,000 clones; about nine tenths of them were singletons. Under 2% of the sample lies in the top ten. Input material: peripheral blood. These receptor sequences come from a woman aged 40 to 55 with COVID-19, enrolled during active disease.

This chain links TRBV21-1 with TRBJ1-2. TRBV21-1 is classified as a pseudogene. The CDR3 has 15 amino acids. For the CDR3, the DNA is TGTGCCAGCAGCAAAGAATGGAGAGTAAGTAATGGCTACACCTTC. It is translated as CASSKEWRVSNGYTF.

The chain joins TRBV5-1 to TRBJ1-5; 8 nucleotides match TRBD1. The CDR3 contains 14 residues. J was trimmed by 6 bases and V by 4 bases; bases with no gene match: 6. Looked up from germline, CDR1 is SGHRS and CDR2 is YFSETQ. In nucleotides, the CDR3 is TGCGCCAGCAGCATAGACAGGGGCGGTCAGCCCCAGCATTTT. Translated, it gives CASSIDRGGQPQHF.

The V call is TRBV30, the J call TRBJ1-4; D is ambiguous. Germline assignment: CDR1 GTSNPN and CDR2 SVGIG (reference sequence). The length of the CDR3 is 10 residues. The CDR3 reads CIYKHEKLFF. The CDR3 coding sequence is TGTATCTATAAGCATGAAAAACTGTTTTTT.

The rearrangement joins TRBV28 to TRBJ1-4; D perhaps matches TRBD1 (6 bases). The length of the CDR3 is 15 residues. Per the germline V gene, CDR1 is MDHEN and CDR2 is SYDVKM. Trimming removed 5 bases from V and 4 bases from J, with 14 bases in between. The CDR3 sequence is CASSPYRARNEKLFF. Written as DNA, the CDR3 is TGTGCCAGCAGTCCTTACAGGGCCCGTAATGAAAAACTGTTTTTT.

V and J are TRBV6-5 and TRBJ1-6, with D perhaps TRBD1 (6 bases). Germline CDR1 MNHEY, CDR2 SVGAGI. Trimming pared 4 bases from V and 2 bases from J, leaving 9 bases between. CDR3 size: 15 residues. The chain's CDR3 is CASSSGTTYNSPLHF. DNA of the CDR3: TGTGCCAGCAGTTCAGGGACAACCTATAATTCACCCCTCCACTTT.

The V call is TRBV9, the J call TRBJ1-4, with D uncertain. The V end was cut by 0 bases, the J end by 8 bases, with 14 bases between. CDR3 length equals 15 residues. Per the germline V gene, CDR1 is SGDLS and CDR2 is YYNGEE. CDR3 sequence reads: CASSVGGERREKLFF. CDR3 in DNA: TGTGCCAGCAGCGTAGGTGGGGAAAGGAGGGAAAAACTGTTTTTT.

The chain couples TRBV5-1 to TRBJ1-2, with TRBD1 as a possible D gene (5 bases). This CDR3 is 14 amino acids long. Germline CDR1 is SGHRS and CDR2 is YFSETQ. V was cut by 0 bases and J by 0 bases, with 6 bases left in between. The CDR3 sequence: CASSLAGPNYGYTF. The CDR3 DNA follows: TGCGCCAGCAGCTTGGCAGGGCCTAACTATGGCTACACCTTC.

This clone was seen just once. The chain recombines TRBV6-2 or TRBV6-3 with TRBJ1-5; 11 bases are a match to TRBD1. CDR3 length: 19 residues. The germline CDR1 and CDR2 sequences are MNHEY and SVGEGT. V dropped 2 bases and J dropped 0; count of bases not matched to a gene: 9. The CDR3 nucleotides read TGTGCCAGCAGTTACCCCACCGGGACAGGGGGATATAGCAATCAGCCCCAGCATTTT. Amino acids: CASSYPTGTGGYSNQPQHF.

This chain connects TRBV4-3 to TRBJ2-2; tentatively, D is TRBD2 (6 bases). CDR1 and CDR2 from the germline V gene are LGHNA and YSLEER. The V end lost 5 bases, the J end lost 4 bases, and 11 bases lay between the germline ends. The CDR3 loop spans 14 amino acids. This chain's CDR3 is CASSALAITGELFF. The CDR3 DNA follows: TGCGCCAGCAGCGCGCTAGCGATCACCGGGGAGCTGTTTTTT.

As regards this clone: One end of the junction is discordant with germline, which a read error may explain. The V gene is TRBV3-1 (or the pseudogene TRBV3-2), the J gene TRBJ2-3; D perhaps matches TRBD2 (6 bases). The CDR3 has 13 residues. CDR1 is LGHDT and CDR2 is YNNKEL in the germline V gene (reference sequence). The CDR3: CASSQEKGLPLTF. In DNA, the CDR3 is TGTGCCAGCAGCCAAGAAAAGGGACTCCCTCTTACTTTT.

This chain links TRBV2 with TRBJ1-1; perhaps TRBD1 as D (5 bases). Germline CDR1 is SNHLY and CDR2 is FYNNEI. V lost 4 bases to trimming and J lost 5 bases, with 11 bases between them. The CDR3 is 13 residues long. The CDR3 sequence is CASSAYDSTEAFF. The CDR3 DNA reads as TGTGCCAGCAGTGCCTATGACAGTACTGAAGCTTTCTTT.

The chain joins TRBV30 to TRBJ1-5; a possible D gene is TRBD1 (5 bases). V lost 2 bases to trimming and J lost 6 bases, with 8 bases between them. Germline assignment: CDR1 GTSNPN and CDR2 SVGIG (reference sequence). This CDR3 comprises 12 residues. The CDR3 bases are TGTGCCTGGAGTCAGGGTGGTCAGCCCCAGCATTTT. It translates to CAWSQGGQPQHF. The whole variable domain, remainder taken from reference TRBV30 and TRBJ1-5, is SQTIHQWPATLVQPVGSPLSLECTVEGTSNPNLYWYRQAAGRGLQLLFYSVGIGQISSEVPQNLSASRPQDRQFILSSKKLLLSDSGFYLCAWSQGGQPQHFGDGTRLSIL.

This chain joins TRBV27 and TRBJ1-5; D perhaps matches TRBD1 (6 bases). This CDR3 has 13 amino acids. In germline, CDR1 is MNHEY, CDR2 SMNVEV (reference sequence). V lost 9 bases to trimming and J lost 6 bases, with 15 bases between them. In nucleotides, the CDR3 is TGTGCCAGTACTAACAGGGTCGGTCAGCCCCAGCATTTT. The encoded protein is CASTNRVGQPQHF.

This clone was detected a few times. The chain carries TRBV7-2 and TRBJ2-5; TRBD2 matches 9 bases. The length of the CDR3 is 17 residues. The ends lost 4 bases at V and 7 bases at J; junction bases unmatched: 16. The germline gives CDR1 SGHTA, CDR2 FQGNSA. Written as DNA, the CDR3 is TGTGCCAGCAGCTCAACGAGGGGGACTAGCTCTTTTGGGACCCAGTACTTC. This translates into CASSSTRGTSSFGTQYF.

This rearrangement joins TRBV7-2 to TRBJ1-2; TRBD1 aligns across 9 bases. This CDR3 is built from 18 residues. The V gene's germline CDR1 is SGHTA and CDR2 FQGNSA. V shed 5 bases, J shed 2 bases, and the junction held 15 bases outside the gene matches. The CDR3 loop reads CASSPQSGTGSGNYGYTF. DNA for the CDR3: TGTGCCAGCAGCCCCCAATCCGGGACAGGGAGTGGAAACTATGGCTACACCTTC.

This sequence joins TRBV28 and TRBJ1-2; D gene uncertain. This CDR3 is 14 amino acids long. The V and J ends lost 7 bases and 8 bases respectively, with 20 bases between them. CDR1 MDHEN and CDR2 SYDVKM come from the germline V gene. In DNA form, the CDR3 reads TGTGCCAGCATAGAGGTGGCGGCCTCTGGAGGCTACACCTTC. This gives the protein CASIEVAASGGYTF.

This clone was detected once. The chain's CDR3 is CATSDHARTGGGIFTYEQYF. In DNA form, the CDR3 reads TGTGCCACCAGTGACCATGCTAGGACAGGGGGCGGAATATTTACCTACGAGCAGTACTTC. This rearrangement joins TRBV24-1 to TRBJ2-7; TRBD1 agrees at 11 bases. In germline, CDR1 is KGHDR, CDR2 SFDVKD. CDR3 size: 20 residues. With 4 bases clipped from V and 2 bases from J, the junction kept 18 bases outside the gene matches.

The chain uses TRBV30 and TRBJ1-2; 8 bases agree with TRBD1. The CDR3 sequence is 19 residues long. V was pared by 3 bases and J by 3 bases, with 21 bases of the junction left unmatched. Germline V CDR1 and CDR2: GTSNPN, SVGIG (reference sequence). This chain's CDR3 is CAWSVEPGQGANKDYGYTF. CDR3 nucleotides: TGTGCCTGGAGCGTAGAGCCAGGGCAGGGGGCGAATAAGGACTATGGCTACACCTTC.

The V call is TRBV29-1, the J call TRBJ2-7, with 9 bases that match TRBD1. The V and J ends lost 6 bases and 5 bases, in that order; junction bases with no gene match: 8. The CDR3 covers 13 residues. Per the germline V gene, CDR1 is SQVTM and CDR2 is ANQGSEA. DNA of the CDR3: TGCAGCGTGACCGGGACAGGGTTTGACGAGCAGTACTTC. It specifies CSVTGTGFDEQYF.

The chain couples TRBV5-1 to TRBJ1-5; D is perhaps TRBD1 (5 bases). The CDR3 is 13 residues long. Trimming shortened V by 4 bases and J by 6 bases, and 11 bases separated the two germline ends. Looked up from germline, CDR1 is SGHRS and CDR2 is YFSETQ. CDR3 in amino acids: CASSGGVGQPQHF. The CDR3 DNA reads as TGCGCCAGCAGCGGGGGGGTCGGTCAGCCCCAGCATTTT.

V and J are TRBV7-2 and TRBJ1-1; 7 nucleotides align to TRBD1. The length of the CDR3 is 13 residues. V lost 5 bases and J lost 8; bases outside the gene matches: 8. Germline CDR1 is SGHTA and CDR2 is FQGNSA. CDR3: CASSLNRGGEAFF. DNA for the CDR3: TGTGCCAGCAGCCTAAATCGAGGGGGCGAAGCTTTCTTT.

The rearrangement joins TRBV30 to TRBJ1-5; D is possibly TRBD1 (6 bases). The V and J ends lost 2 bases and 5 bases respectively, with 10 bases between them. Germline CDR1 is GTSNPN and CDR2 is SVGIG (reference sequence). The CDR3 has 13 residues. CDR3 nucleotides: TGTGCCTGGAGTTCAGGGGTGCATCAGCCCCAGCATTTT. Translation gives CAWSSGVHQPQHF.

The rearrangement uses TRBV20-1 and TRBJ1-1, with unresolved D. V shed 6 bases and J shed 8 bases, with 10 bases lying between them. The CDR3 is 10 residues long. Germline CDR1 reads DFQATT; CDR2 reads SNEGSKA (reference sequence). The CDR3 reads CSAVGVEAFF. In nucleotides, the CDR3 is TGCAGTGCGGTCGGGGTCGAAGCTTTCTTT.

This chain connects TRBV7-9 to TRBJ2-3, with 11 bases aligning to TRBD2. The germline gives CDR1 SEHNR, CDR2 FQNEAQ (reference sequence). Trimming cost V 5 bases and J 2 bases; bases outside gene matches: 9. This CDR3 contains 17 residues. CDR3 region: CASSPNSGRGSTDTQYF. The CDR3 DNA reads as TGTGCCAGCAGCCCCAATAGCGGGAGGGGTTCCACAGATACGCAGTATTTT.